The sequence of this TCR beta chain was determined in a study of CD8 T cells in ankylosing spondylitis. Study-level points and caveats: Those disease-linked clones were CD8+; they were also relatively rare in peripheral blood. Researchers reportedly found disease-linked clones significantly enriched in matched ankylosing spondylitis synovial fluid.

A word on this clonotype: Its specificity is not known.

Quantitative 5'-RACE with molecular barcodes produced the TCR beta libraries. MiXCR was run by TCRdb on the 5' RACE reads, yielding one entry per CDR3 protein. The repertoire has roughly 240,000 distinct CDR3 sequences, roughly 32% of them found once; the top ten carry around 4.5%. CDR1 and CDR2 (germline): SEHNR, FQNEAQ (reference sequence). Trimming cost V 1 base and J 9 bases, with 7 bases left between them. The CDR3 extends over 13 amino acids. The rearrangement uses TRBV7-9 and TRBJ1-6, with a weak D call TRBD1 (5 bases). This receptor was obtained from a male donor with ankylosing spondylitis or in good health (not recorded which). Material for sequencing was blood, either unsorted or a sorted T cell fraction (not recorded which). This CDR3 is CASSLDQGSPLHF. The DNA of the CDR3 is TGTGCCAGCAGCTTAGACCAGGGTTCACCCCTCCACTTT.